This T cell receptor beta chain originates from a study of T cell repertoires in cytomegalovirus infection. Germline values: CDR1 SGHVS, CDR2 FQNEAQ. The CDR3 loop spans 15 amino acids. V dropped 1 base and J dropped 7 bases, with 14 bases sitting between them. MiXCR, run by TCRdb on the reads, gives a single entry per CDR3 protein. This table has around 710,000 distinct CDR3 sequences, about 28% appearing once. Note on this clonotype: Its antigen is currently unknown.

The chain combines TRBV7-8 with TRBJ1-5, with a weak D call TRBD1 (6 bases). This TCR came from a human donor in good health (CMV status not recorded). Some clones in this sample may be carry-over from other donors' samples. This specimen was cultured CD8+ T cells from PBMCs, taken from culture after CMV antigen stimulation. The DNA for the CDR3 is TGTGCCAGCAGCTTAGGGACAGCGGCAGACCAGCCCCAGCATTTT. It specifies CASSLGTAADQPQHF.